This T cell receptor (beta chain) was recovered during a study of T cell changes during pregnancy in multiple sclerosis (dated by TCRdb to the late 2010s). Concerning the study at large: Changes in the T cell repertoire over the course of pregnancy were examined in this study in women with multiple sclerosis.

Concerning this clone itself: Its cognate antigen has yet to be identified. No per-base quality is available; no much larger clone lies one base away.

Trimming takes 3 bases from V and 5 bases from J, and the germline ends sit 14 bases apart. Via the germline V gene, CDR1 is SGHRS and CDR2 YFSETQ. Taken from cysteine to phenylalanine, the CDR3 has 14 residues. Only CDR3 DNA remains: 42 bases, in frame from the first base. The library was made by the immunoSEQ multiplex PCR assay. TCRdb obtained this table from immuneACCESS and retained in-frame rearrangements with V and J assigned. These tables miss some clones; where compared with another copy, unresolved V genes account for less than half of the shortfall, and the remainder is unexplained. This sample has 100,000 or so clones in its table, and about nine tenths of those were observed once. The ten largest make up approximately 0.76% of the sample.

The chain employs TRBV5-1 and TRBJ2-5; 6 matching bases give a weak D call of TRBD1. The sequencing used peripheral blood, collected in the second trimester of pregnancy. The clonotype comes from a female donor in good health, enrolled as a control in a pregnancy study. The encoded CDR3 is CASSSRGEGETQYF. The bases read TGCGCCAGCAGCTCCAGGGGCGAGGGGGAGACCCAGTACTTC.